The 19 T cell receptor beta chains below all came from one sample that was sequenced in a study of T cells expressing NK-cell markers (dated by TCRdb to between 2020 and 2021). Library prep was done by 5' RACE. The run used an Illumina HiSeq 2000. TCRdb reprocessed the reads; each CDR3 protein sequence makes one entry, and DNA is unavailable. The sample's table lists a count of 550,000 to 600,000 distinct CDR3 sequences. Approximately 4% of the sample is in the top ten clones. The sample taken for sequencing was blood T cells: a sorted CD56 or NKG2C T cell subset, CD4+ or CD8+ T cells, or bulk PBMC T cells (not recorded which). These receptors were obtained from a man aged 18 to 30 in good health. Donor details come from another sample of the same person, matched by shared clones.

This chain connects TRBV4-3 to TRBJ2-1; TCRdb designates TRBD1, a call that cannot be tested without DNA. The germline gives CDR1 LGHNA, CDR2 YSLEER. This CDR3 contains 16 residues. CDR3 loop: CASSPKSDRVYNEQFF.

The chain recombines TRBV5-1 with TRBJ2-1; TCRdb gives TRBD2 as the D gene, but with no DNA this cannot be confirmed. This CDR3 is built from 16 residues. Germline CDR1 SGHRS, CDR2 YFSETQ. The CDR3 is CASSLGSGSNYNEQFF.

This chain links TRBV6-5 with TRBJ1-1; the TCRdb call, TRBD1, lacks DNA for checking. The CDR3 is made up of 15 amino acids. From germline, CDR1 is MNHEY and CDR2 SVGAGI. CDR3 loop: CASSSGGGMNTEAFF.

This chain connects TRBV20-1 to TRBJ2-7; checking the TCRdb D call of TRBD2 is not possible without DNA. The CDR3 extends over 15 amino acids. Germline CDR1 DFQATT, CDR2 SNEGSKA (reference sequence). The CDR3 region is CSAPIWTSGSYEQYF.

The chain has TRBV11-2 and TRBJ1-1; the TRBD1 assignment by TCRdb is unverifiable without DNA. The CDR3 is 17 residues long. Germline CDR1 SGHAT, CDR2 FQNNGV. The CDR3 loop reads CASSPSPGQGPNTEAFF.

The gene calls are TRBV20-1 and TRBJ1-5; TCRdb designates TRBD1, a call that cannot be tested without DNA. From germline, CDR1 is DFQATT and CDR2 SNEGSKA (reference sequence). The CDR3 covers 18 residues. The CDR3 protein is CSARGIWTELYSNQPQHF.

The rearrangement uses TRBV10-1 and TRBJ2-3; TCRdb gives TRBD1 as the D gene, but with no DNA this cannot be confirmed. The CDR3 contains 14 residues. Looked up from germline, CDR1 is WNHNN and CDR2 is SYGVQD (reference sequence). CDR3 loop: CASSEGTATDTQYF.

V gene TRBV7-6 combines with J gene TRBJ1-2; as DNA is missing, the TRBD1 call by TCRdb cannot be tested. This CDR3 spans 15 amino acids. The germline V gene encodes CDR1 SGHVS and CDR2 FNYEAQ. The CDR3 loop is CASSPSTAPNYGYTF.

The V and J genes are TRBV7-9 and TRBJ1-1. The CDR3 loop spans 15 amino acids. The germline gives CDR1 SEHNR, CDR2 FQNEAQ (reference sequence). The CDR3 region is CASSLAPPLNTEAFF. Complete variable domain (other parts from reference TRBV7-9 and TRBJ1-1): DTGVSQNPRHKITKRGQNVTFRCDPISEHNRLYWYRQTLGQGPEFLTYFQNEAQLEKSRLLSDRFSAERPKGSFSTLEIQRTEQGDSAMYLCASSLAPPLNTEAFFGQGTRLTVV.

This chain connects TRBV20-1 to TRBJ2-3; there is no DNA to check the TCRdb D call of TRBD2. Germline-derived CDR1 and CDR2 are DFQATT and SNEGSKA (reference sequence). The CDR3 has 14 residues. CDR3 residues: CSASPGGTTDTQYF.

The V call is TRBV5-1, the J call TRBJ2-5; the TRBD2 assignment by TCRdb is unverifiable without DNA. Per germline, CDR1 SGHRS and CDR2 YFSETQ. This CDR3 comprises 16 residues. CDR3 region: CASSLLAGGPGETQYF.

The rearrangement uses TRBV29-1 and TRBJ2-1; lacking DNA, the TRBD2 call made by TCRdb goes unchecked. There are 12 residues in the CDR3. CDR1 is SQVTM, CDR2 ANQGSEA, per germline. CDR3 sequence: CSVGAGAFEQFF.

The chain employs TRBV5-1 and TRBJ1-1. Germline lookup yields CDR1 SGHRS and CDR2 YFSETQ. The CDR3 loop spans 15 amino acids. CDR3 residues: CASSRAPDLNTEAFF.

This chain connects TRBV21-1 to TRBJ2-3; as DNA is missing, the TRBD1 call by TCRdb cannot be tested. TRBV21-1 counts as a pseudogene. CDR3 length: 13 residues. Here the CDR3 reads CASHRRRTDTQYF.

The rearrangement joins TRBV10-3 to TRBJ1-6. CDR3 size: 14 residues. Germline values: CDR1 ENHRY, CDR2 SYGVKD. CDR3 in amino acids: CAISEGGRNSPLHF.

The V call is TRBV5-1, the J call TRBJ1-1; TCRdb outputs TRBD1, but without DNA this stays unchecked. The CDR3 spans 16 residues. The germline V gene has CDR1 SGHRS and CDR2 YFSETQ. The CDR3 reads CASREGSRRVNTEAFF.

The chain's CDR3 is CASRTAYRGRGTEAFF. V usage is TRBV5-1 and J usage is TRBJ1-1; TCRdb reports TRBD1, a call that lacks DNA to check it against. Germline assignment: CDR1 SGHRS and CDR2 YFSETQ. There are 16 residues in the CDR3.

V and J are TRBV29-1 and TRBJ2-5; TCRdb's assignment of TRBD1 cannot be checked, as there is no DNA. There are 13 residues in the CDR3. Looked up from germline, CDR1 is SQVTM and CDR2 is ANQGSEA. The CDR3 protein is CSAGAGGLETQYF.

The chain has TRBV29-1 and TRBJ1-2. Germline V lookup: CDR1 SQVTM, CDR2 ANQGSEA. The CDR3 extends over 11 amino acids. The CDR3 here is CSVEIQVGYTF.